This record looks at one T cell receptor beta chain sequence and its context. This clone showed up just a few times. Its antigen remains undetermined. Base qualities are not provided; no much larger clone lies one nucleotide away. Relative to germline, V is 3 bases shorter and J is 8 bases shorter, with 14 bases between their ends. The germline V gene gives CDR1 as MGHRA and CDR2 as YSYEKL. There are 14 amino acids in the CDR3, from cysteine to phenylalanine inclusive. This entry keeps only the CDR3 DNA: 42 bases, framed from base 1. The data stem from a study of OX40 agonist ivuxolimab in advanced cancers. For context, the study as a whole: The costimulatory receptor OX40 (CD134) was targeted by ivuxolimab, a fully human IgG2 agonistic monoclonal antibody. Among the approximately 54 dose-escalation patients, approximately 20 had hepatocellular carcinoma, about 15 melanoma, 9 renal cell carcinoma and 9 head and neck cancer. A male proportion of about 79% and a mean age of approximately 58 years, ranging from 23 to 79, were recorded for the dose-escalation cohort. Intravenous ivuxolimab was administered to patients every 2 weeks at six dose levels: 0.01, 0.1, 0.3, 1.5, 3 and 10 mg/kg. The paper covers the monotherapy dose-escalation part of the phase I ivuxolimab trial, which included N ≈ 54 patients. Prior anti-PD-1, anti-PD-L1 or anti-CTLA-4 therapy was permitted, and approximately 40% of dose-escalation patients had received checkpoint inhibitors. Three dose-escalation patients achieved partial responses, one with hepatocellular carcinoma and two with cutaneous melanoma. The purpose of peripheral TCRbeta sequencing was to test whether ivuxolimab changed TCR sequence diversity and led to clonal T-cell expansion. Overall study outcomes, separate from this receptor: In partial responders in the 0.1-3.0 mg/kg groups, normalized peripheral clonal expansion was found to be among the lowest, especially among CD8+ T cells. After ivuxolimab, CD8+ T cells had more expanded clones than CD4+ T cells on average. Low levels of normalized T-cell clonal expansion were also seen in some patients who did not respond. Which antigens the clonally expanded peripheral T cells were specific for was not determined. At doses of 0.1 to 3.0 mg/kg, clonal expansion of both CD4+ and CD8+ blood T cells was observed from baseline to week 6.

Genomic DNA was extracted from sorted cells for sequencing of the TCRbeta CDR3 region. TCRbeta CDR3 regions were sequenced using the immunoSEQ Assay. TCRdb's version of the immuneACCESS table is confined to in-frame rearrangements and falls short of the full clone set. An unresolved V gene accounts for under half of the shortfall where checked; the remainder is of unknown origin. The table for this sample lists about 27,000 clones; about 83% of them were counted only once. The ten largest clonotypes hold roughly an eighth of the sample. Patients with a history of autoimmune disease or receiving systemic immunosuppression were excluded from the trial. Peripheral blood for TCR sequencing was drawn from every dose cohort at baseline, at cycle 4 day 1 and at cycle 7 day 1. Samples were obtained from an open-label, multicenter, first-in-human phase I dose-escalation trial of ivuxolimab. Adults with locally advanced or metastatic melanoma, renal cell carcinoma, hepatocellular carcinoma or head and neck squamous cell carcinoma were enrolled in the trial. Before TCR sequencing, CD4+ and CD8+ T cells were separately sorted from peripheral blood.

The chain couples TRBV4-1 to TRBJ2-1; 6 matching bases give a weak D call of TRBD1. This receptor was identified in an adult with an advanced solid tumor such as melanoma, head and neck, liver or kidney cancer. The sample here was CD4+ or CD8+ T cells sorted from blood, taken in a trial of the OX40 agonist ivuxolimab. The DNA is TGCGCCAGCAGCCATCCCCCTGAGGGGGATGAGCAGTTCTTC. Its translation reads: CASSHPPEGDEQFF.